Included here is one T cell receptor beta chain sequence, with context. What it binds is unknown. These data originate in a study of Ad26.COV2.S vaccination and SARS-CoV-2 variants. Turning to the study itself: Enrolled in COV1001, the donor was in the Ad26.COV2.S trial arm, which received the vaccine. Ad26.COV2.S was injected intramuscularly once or twice, 56 days apart.

Study-level points and caveats: Vaccine recipients surpassed placebo recipients in spike-specific TCR breadth.

As to treatment: about 20 received Ad26.COV2.S at low or high dose, single or two shots; several received placebo; per-sample allocation not given. Sample collection was performed on day 63 after the first vaccine or placebo injection. In Boston, the donor was an adult between 18-55 years of age. The repertoire was sequenced with immunoSEQ multiplex PCR; TCRdb's copy has only in-frame clones and lacks some. The profile shows around 270,000 clones, about 83% of them singletons. Germline loops: CDR1 SGHAT, CDR2 FQNNGV. The CDR3 covers 14 residues. With 2 bases clipped from V and 1 base from J, the junction kept 2 bases outside the gene matches.

The chain carries TRBV11-2 and TRBJ2-7; 7 bases are a match to TRBD1. This receptor was taken from a person aged 18-60 years who received the Ad26.COV2.S COVID-19 vaccine or a placebo. The sample consisted of peripheral blood, taken in a trial of Ad26.COV2.S vaccine versus placebo. The CDR3 DNA reads as TGTGCCAGCAGCTTATCCAGGGGGTCCTACGAGCAGTACTTC. This codes for CASSLSRGSYEQYF. The full variable domain, rest sourced from reference TRBV11-2 and TRBJ2-7, is EAGVAQSPRYKIIEKRQSVAFWCNPISGHATLYWYQQILGQGPKLLIQFQNNGVVDDSQLPKDRFSAERLKGVDSTLKIQPAKLEDSAVYLCASSLSRGSYEQYFGPGTRLTVT.